What follows are 24 T cell receptor beta chains derived from one specimen sequenced in a study of CD8 T cells in ankylosing spondylitis. MiXCR was run by TCRdb on the 5' RACE reads, yielding one entry per CDR3 protein. The sample records about 360,000 distinct CDR3 sequences, roughly 22% being singletons. The sequencing input was blood, either unsorted or a sorted T cell fraction (not recorded which). The source of these receptors is a male donor with ankylosing spondylitis or in good health (not recorded which).

The chain combines TRBV7-9 with TRBJ2-5; D may be TRBD1 (5 bases). Germline assignment: CDR1 SEHNR and CDR2 FQNEAQ (reference sequence). Trimming removed 6 bases from V and 4 bases from J, with 12 bases in between. The CDR3 runs to 13 residues. CDR3 nucleotides: TGTGCCAGCAGGCCGACAGAAACAGAGACCCAGTACTTC. Protein: CASRPTETETQYF.

This clonotype was counted only a few times. The chain is built from TRBV29-1 and TRBJ1-2; perhaps TRBD1 as D (6 bases). This CDR3 spans 14 amino acids. The germline V gene encodes CDR1 SQVTM and CDR2 ANQGSEA. The ends were cut back, 4 bases at V and 2 bases at J, with 14 bases in the middle. The CDR3 DNA sequence: TGCAGCGTTGTGGAACAGGGCGGGAACTATGGCTACACCTTC. Residues: CSVVEQGGNYGYTF.

The chain is built from TRBV27 and TRBJ1-2, with D perhaps TRBD1 (6 bases). CDR1 and CDR2 from the germline V gene are MNHEY and SMNVEV (reference sequence). The ends were cut back, 6 bases at V and 3 bases at J, with 8 bases in the middle. The CDR3 has 12 residues. The CDR3 bases are TGTGCCAGCAGCCCAGGGGACTATGGCTACACCTTC. It yields the protein CASSPGDYGYTF.

The chain carries TRBV6-5 and TRBJ2-2; unclear D gene. The CDR3 loop spans 15 amino acids. V was pared by 2 bases and J by 2 bases, with 9 bases between. CDR1 and CDR2 (germline): MNHEY, SVGAGI. The CDR3 loop is CASSYRAVNTGELFF. The CDR3, as DNA: TGTGCCAGCAGTTACAGGGCGGTTAACACCGGGGAGCTGTTTTTT.

The table lists this clonotype with a count of one. The chain carries TRBV19 and TRBJ2-2; D not certain. This CDR3 is 12 amino acids long. Germline lookup yields CDR1 LNHDA and CDR2 SQIVND (reference sequence). Trimming left V 0 bases short and J 10 bases short, with 6 bases between. The CDR3 sequence is CASSIDQLELFF. The CDR3 nucleotides are TGTGCCAGTAGTATAGATCAATTGGAGCTGTTTTTT.

This clonotype was observed a handful of times. The chain carries TRBV9 and TRBJ1-6; D gene ambiguous. The V end was cut by 3 bases, the J end by 10 bases, with 8 bases between. The CDR3 has 12 residues. Looked up from germline, CDR1 is SGDLS and CDR2 is YYNGEE. CDR3 region: CASSGGGSPLHF. CDR3 coding DNA: TGTGCCAGCAGCGGGGGAGGCTCACCCCTCCACTTT. The full variable domain, rest sourced from reference TRBV9 and TRBJ1-6, is DSGVTQTPKHLITATGQRVTLRCSPRSGDLSVYWYQQSLDQGLQFLIQYYNGEERAKGNILERFSAQQFPDLHSELNLSSLELGDSALYFCASSGGGSPLHFGNGTRLTVT.

There are many counts of this clonotype. The J gene is TRBJ1-1, the V gene TRBV3-1; D gene ambiguous. V lost 0 bases and J lost 0, with 5 bases in between. The CDR3 extends over 14 amino acids. Germline lookup yields CDR1 LGHDT and CDR2 YNNKEL (reference sequence). The DNA for the CDR3 is TGTGCCAGCAGCCAAGAGGGTATGAACACTGAAGCTTTCTTT. Protein product: CASSQEGMNTEAFF.

V and J are TRBV4-1 and TRBJ2-2; a possible D gene is TRBD1 (6 bases). The CDR3 runs 14 residues. V lost 2 bases, J lost 6 bases, and 10 bases lay in between. Germline V gene sequence: CDR1 MGHRA, CDR2 YSYEKL. The chain's CDR3 is CASSQTGLSGELFF. The CDR3 bases are TGCGCCAGCAGCCAAACAGGGCTATCCGGGGAGCTGTTTTTT.

This clonotype was recorded at least ten times. This chain joins TRBV29-1 and TRBJ2-1; 9 nucleotides align to TRBD1. CDR1 is SQVTM and CDR2 is ANQGSEA in the germline V gene. J gave up 4 bases and V 4 bases, and 5 bases lay outside the gene matches. The length of the CDR3 is 14 residues. Here the CDR3 DNA reads TGCAGCGTTGTCGGGACAGGGAGTTACAATGAGCAGTTCTTC. Its protein product is CSVVGTGSYNEQFF.

The chain joins TRBV20-1 to TRBJ1-1; D unresolved. This CDR3 is built from 13 residues. The V end was cut by 1 base, the J end by 0 bases, with 6 bases between. Looked up from germline, CDR1 is DFQATT and CDR2 is SNEGSKA (reference sequence). Here the CDR3 reads CSARGKLNTEAFF. Written as DNA, the CDR3 is TGCAGTGCTAGAGGGAAGCTGAACACTGAAGCTTTCTTT.

This chain joins TRBV5-1 and TRBJ2-5; tentatively, D is TRBD1 (6 bases). The CDR3 is 16 residues long. The ends were cut back, 1 base at V and 4 bases at J, with 17 bases in the middle. The germline CDR1 and CDR2 sequences are SGHRS and YFSETQ. CDR3 protein: CASSLRWGPSGETQYF. CDR3 in DNA: TGCGCCAGCAGCTTGAGATGGGGGCCGAGTGGAGAGACCCAGTACTTC.

The genes are TRBV29-1 and TRBJ2-7; D gene ambiguous. Trimming pared 6 bases from V and 7 bases from J, leaving 13 bases between. Germline CDR1 reads SQVTM; CDR2 reads ANQGSEA. There are 11 residues in the CDR3. The CDR3 spells CSVAHVGEQYF. CDR3 sequence (DNA): TGCAGCGTGGCCCACGTGGGGGAGCAGTACTTC.

The chain joins TRBV7-9 to TRBJ2-3, with TRBD1 matching 7 bases. The CDR3 runs to 14 residues. Germline lookup yields CDR1 SEHNR and CDR2 FQNEAQ (reference sequence). The junction had 15 bases not matched to a gene; V was cut back by 5 bases and J by 13 bases. The CDR3 here is CASSPRDRTGWEYF. The CDR3 DNA is TGTGCCAGCAGCCCTCGGGACAGAACGGGGTGGGAGTATTTT.

V and J are TRBV11-2 and TRBJ2-2; 9 bases align to TRBD1. The ends lost 5 bases at V and 2 bases at J; junction bases unmatched: 6. Germline CDR1 and CDR2: SGHAT and FQNNGV. The CDR3 contains 16 residues. The CDR3 is CASSPGTGSNTGELFF. In nucleotides, the CDR3 is TGTGCCAGCAGCCCCGGGACAGGGAGCAACACCGGGGAGCTGTTTTTT.

This clonotype was seen more than once but under ten times. The genes are TRBV4-1 and TRBJ2-5; D tentatively fits TRBD1 or TRBD2 (5 bases each). CDR1 MGHRA and CDR2 YSYEKL come from the germline V gene. The CDR3 length is 14 residues. V was trimmed by 4 bases and J by 7 bases, leaving 16 bases between them. Written as DNA, the CDR3 is TGCGCCAGCAGCCGTGGGACCATGGACGTGACCCAGTACTTC. Amino acid sequence: CASSRGTMDVTQYF.

CDR3 sequence (DNA): TGTGCCAGCAGTCTCGCAGGGACATCGAATGGCTACACCTTC. As protein: CASSLAGTSNGYTF. The V and J genes are TRBV12-3 or TRBV12-4 and TRBJ1-2, with D perhaps matching TRBD1 (6 bases). Trimming pared 5 bases from V and 6 bases from J, leaving 16 bases between. The CDR3 contains 14 residues.

In its sample, this clonotype was seen a few times. The V and J genes are TRBV7-6 and TRBJ2-5, with D possibly TRBD2 on 5 matching bases. V was shortened by 1 base and J by 5 bases, with 14 bases between the two germline ends. The CDR3 extends over 15 amino acids. Germline assignment: CDR1 SGHVS and CDR2 FNYEAQ. The CDR3 reads CASSLGWGVGETQYF. CDR3 sequence (DNA): TGTGCCAGCAGCTTAGGATGGGGAGTCGGCGAGACCCAGTACTTC.

The V and J genes are TRBV10-3 and TRBJ2-7; TRBD1 matches at 8 bases. V shed 5 bases, J shed 5 bases, and the junction held 8 bases outside the gene matches. The CDR3 runs to 14 residues. CDR1 ENHRY and CDR2 SYGVKD come from the germline V gene. The CDR3 nucleotides read TGTGCCATCAGTCCGGGACAGGCCCTGAACGAGCAGTACTTC. Translation: CAISPGQALNEQYF.

This clonotype was seen a few times. The rearrangement links TRBV12-3 or TRBV12-4 to TRBJ2-3; D gene ambiguous. CDR3 length: 15 amino acids. V lost 7 bases and J lost 4, with 18 bases in between. The CDR3 coding sequence is TGTGCCAGCACCTCCGGGCATGCAGGCGCAGATACGCAGTATTTT. Its translation is CASTSGHAGADTQYF.

The V gene is TRBV4-1, the J gene TRBJ2-5; TRBD1 is a possible D gene (5 bases). CDR3 length: 16 residues. Germline V gene sequence: CDR1 MGHRA, CDR2 YSYEKL. V shed 0 bases and J shed 3 bases, with 14 bases lying between them. The CDR3 sequence is CASSQDGGAAKETQYF. The CDR3 region has the DNA TGCGCCAGCAGCCAAGATGGTGGGGCGGCAAAAGAGACCCAGTACTTC.

This clonotype was observed a handful of times. The chain's CDR3 is CASSQDGVEPTDTQYF. CDR3 DNA sequence: TGTGCCAGCAGCCAAGATGGAGTGGAACCCACAGATACGCAGTATTTT. The V gene is TRBV4-2, the J gene TRBJ2-3; D remains unclear. This CDR3 region has 16 residues. Germline loops: CDR1 LGHNA, CDR2 YNFKEQ. V was pared by 0 bases and J by 2 bases, with 12 bases between.

The rearrangement joins TRBV5-1 to TRBJ2-1; D is ambiguous. The CDR3 sequence is 13 residues long. V shed 0 bases and J shed 7 bases, with 8 bases lying between them. Germline V gives CDR1 SGHRS, CDR2 YFSETQ. The CDR3 DNA reads as TGCGCCAGCAGCTTGGAGTCAGCGAATGAGCAGTTCTTC. This encodes CASSLESANEQFF.

This clonotype has only a few counts. J is TRBJ2-7 and V is TRBV13, with 9 bases that match TRBD1. Germline V CDR1 and CDR2: PRHDT, FYEKMQ (reference sequence). The CDR3 runs to 14 residues. With V trimmed by 5 bases and J by 3 bases, 5 bases remained unmatched. The CDR3 nucleotides read TGTGCCAGCAGCGCCGGGACAGGGCGCTACGAGCAGTACTTC. As protein: CASSAGTGRYEQYF.

This clonotype turned up a few times. The chain uses TRBV3-1 and TRBJ2-5, with 10 bases lining up with TRBD2. Germline V gene lookup returns CDR1 LGHDT and CDR2 YNNKEL (reference sequence). V trimming: 4 bases; J trimming: 5 bases; junction bases outside the gene matches: 10. CDR3 length: 16 residues. DNA for the CDR3: TGTGCCAGCAGCCGGCTTCTAGCGGGGGAGTTGGAGACCCAGTACTTC. Protein product: CASSRLLAGELETQYF.